The 27 T cell receptor beta chains listed next were all sequenced from one sample in a study of human T cells and chemical hapten exposure. TCRdb analysed the RACE reads with MiXCR anew, one entry per CDR3 protein. The sample includes 150,000 to 200,000 distinct CDR3 sequences, almost 30% of them seen just once. Time point noted: pre-sensitization, week 0. Regarding treatment: therapeutic diphenylcyclopropenone sensitization with weekly scalp DPC. Sequenced here: whole blood, sampled in connection with sensitization to the hapten diphenylcyclopropenone (DPC). Every receptor here comes from a woman aged 25 to 39 with alopecia areata. Some clones in this sample may be carry-over from other donors' samples.

The genes are TRBV19 and TRBJ2-2; TRBD2 aligns across 8 bases. The V gene's germline CDR1 is LNHDA and CDR2 SQIVND (reference sequence). V gave up 3 bases and J gave up 1 base; unmatched junction bases: 4. This CDR3 spans 16 amino acids. CDR3 DNA sequence: TGTGCCAGTAGTATCAGAAGCGGGGGGAACACCGGGGAGCTGTTTTTT. It translates to CASSIRSGGNTGELFF.

This clonotype showed up just a few times. V is TRBV9 and J is TRBJ2-2; 7 bases fit TRBD2. Trimming took 2 bases from V and 5 from J; bases not matched to a gene: 12. The CDR3 sequence is 17 residues long. CDR1 SGDLS and CDR2 YYNGEE come from the germline V gene. For the CDR3, the DNA is TGTGCCAGCAGCGTCGGGTCTACGGGGGGAGTTACCGGGGAGCTGTTTTTT. This sequence encodes CASSVGSTGGVTGELFF. Together with reference TRBV9 and TRBJ2-2, the CDR3 gives the full variable domain: DSGVTQTPKHLITATGQRVTLRCSPRSGDLSVYWYQQSLDQGLQFLIQYYNGEERAKGNILERFSAQQFPDLHSELNLSSLELGDSALYFCASSVGSTGGVTGELFFGEGSRLTVL.

This rearrangement joins TRBV18 to TRBJ1-5, with unresolved D. V lost 1 base, J lost 6 bases, and 13 bases lay in between. This CDR3 has 15 amino acids. In germline, CDR1 is KGHSH, CDR2 LQKENI. This CDR3 reads CASSPQRVKSQPQHF. In DNA form, the CDR3 reads TGTGCCAGCTCACCACAAAGGGTTAAGAGTCAGCCCCAGCATTTT. Looking up the rest from reference TRBV18 and TRBJ1-5 gives the full variable domain: NAGVMQNPRHLVRRRGQEARLRCSPMKGHSHVYWYRQLPEEGLKFMVYLQKENIIDESGMPKERFSAEFPKEGPSILRIQQVVRGDSAAYFCASSPQRVKSQPQHFGDGTRLSIL.

The chain recombines TRBV20-1 with TRBJ1-5; a weak D match, TRBD1 (6 bases). The CDR3 loop spans 13 amino acids. The germline V gene has CDR1 DFQATT and CDR2 SNEGSKA (reference sequence). Trimming took 3 bases from V and 3 from J, leaving 9 bases between them. This chain's CDR3 is CSASSGVNQPQHF. DNA for the CDR3: TGCAGTGCTAGTTCAGGGGTCAATCAGCCCCAGCATTTT.

This clonotype was observed at least ten times. The chain carries TRBV3-1 and TRBJ2-7, with 7 nucleotides matching TRBD2. V dropped 4 bases and J dropped 5; count of bases not matched to a gene: 5. Germline-derived CDR1 and CDR2 are LGHDT and YNNKEL (reference sequence). The CDR3 contains 13 residues. The CDR3 protein is CASSPWEGNEQYF. Here the CDR3 DNA reads TGTGCCAGCAGCCCTTGGGAGGGCAACGAGCAGTACTTC.

The chain links TRBV10-3 to TRBJ2-1, with D perhaps matching TRBD2 (6 bases). The CDR3 spans 13 residues. Trimming shortened V by 8 bases and J by 6 bases, and 14 bases separated the two germline ends. The germline V gene has CDR1 ENHRY and CDR2 SYGVKD. Here the CDR3 reads CAIRGTTGNEQFF. In nucleotides, the CDR3 is TGTGCCATCCGGGGGACGACGGGCAATGAGCAGTTCTTC.

The rearrangement uses TRBV10-3 and TRBJ2-3; D possibly corresponds to TRBD2 (5 bases). The CDR3 runs to 14 residues. The germline CDR1 and CDR2 sequences are ENHRY and SYGVKD. Trimming took 2 bases from V and 0 from J, leaving 6 bases between them. In nucleotides, the CDR3 is TGTGCCATCAGTGAGAAGCGGAGCACAGATACGCAGTATTTT. Amino acid sequence: CAISEKRSTDTQYF.

This clonotype was seen more than once but under ten times. The chain carries TRBV7-2 and TRBJ2-2; TRBD1 aligns across 7 bases. CDR3 length: 15 amino acids. V shed 5 bases, J shed 3 bases, and the junction held 6 bases outside the gene matches. Germline V gives CDR1 SGHTA, CDR2 FQGNSA. CDR3 amino acids: CASSLDRRDTGELFF. In DNA, the CDR3 is TGTGCCAGCAGCCTGGACAGGCGGGACACCGGGGAGCTGTTTTTT.

A few counts support this clonotype. The rearrangement joins TRBV24-1 to TRBJ2-3; D is undetermined. The CDR3 length is 11 residues. Germline CDR1 KGHDR, CDR2 SFDVKD. Trimming left V 3 bases short and J 6 bases short, with 3 bases between. The DNA of the CDR3 is TGTGCCACCAGTGATCAGGATACGCAGTATTTT. Translation: CATSDQDTQYF.

J is TRBJ1-1 and V is TRBV9; no definite D call. Trimming cost V 3 bases and J 4 bases, with 7 bases left between them. CDR3 size: 12 residues. CDR1 is SGDLS and CDR2 is YYNGEE in the germline V gene. DNA of the CDR3: TGTGCCAGCAGCGCGAAGGGCACTGAAGCTTTCTTT. Protein: CASSAKGTEAFF. Combining the CDR3 with reference TRBV9 and TRBJ1-1 gives the whole variable domain DSGVTQTPKHLITATGQRVTLRCSPRSGDLSVYWYQQSLDQGLQFLIQYYNGEERAKGNILERFSAQQFPDLHSELNLSSLELGDSALYFCASSAKGTEAFFGQGTRLTVV.

This clonotype has only a few counts. The chain employs TRBV24-1 and TRBJ1-5; no clear D gene. This CDR3 has 14 amino acids. Germline V lookup: CDR1 KGHDR, CDR2 SFDVKD. The V and J ends lost 2 bases and 4 bases respectively, with 8 bases between them. The CDR3 DNA is TGTGCCACCAGTGATTGGTCCGATAATCAGCCCCAGCATTTT. Encoded protein: CATSDWSDNQPQHF.

This clonotype was observed a handful of times. The chain has TRBV28 and TRBJ2-1; the D is unclear. Per germline, CDR1 MDHEN and CDR2 SYDVKM. The ends were cut back, 3 bases at V and 2 bases at J, with 11 bases in the middle. The CDR3 consists of 15 residues. The CDR3 sequence is CASSLASVAYNEQFF. CDR3 nucleotides: TGTGCCAGCAGTTTGGCCAGCGTGGCCTACAATGAGCAGTTCTTC.

This chain links TRBV28 with TRBJ1-5; 10 bases map to TRBD1. This CDR3 is built from 18 residues. Germline V CDR1 and CDR2: MDHEN, SYDVKM. Unmatched junction bases numbered 8, after V lost 3 bases and J lost 0 bases. CDR3 amino acids: CASSLGGGTGVSNQPQHF. In DNA, the CDR3 is TGTGCCAGCAGTTTGGGAGGTGGGACAGGGGTTAGCAATCAGCCCCAGCATTTT.

V and J are TRBV2 and TRBJ1-6, with D possibly TRBD1 on 5 matching bases. Germline CDR1 SNHLY, CDR2 FYNNEI. The CDR3 spans 14 residues. Trimming removed 5 bases from V and 7 bases from J, with 12 bases in between. CDR3 nucleotides: TGTGCCAGCAGTTTACAGCGGGGGAATTCACCCCTCCACTTT. Translation gives CASSLQRGNSPLHF.

The chain couples TRBV7-2 to TRBJ1-2, with D possibly TRBD1 on 5 matching bases. Germline V gene data show CDR1 as SGHTA and CDR2 as FQGNSA. The V and J ends lost 3 bases and 2 bases respectively, with 19 bases between them. This CDR3 is built from 17 residues. The CDR3 here is CASSFGKGRLPNYGYTF. The CDR3 DNA follows: TGTGCCAGCAGCTTTGGAAAGGGGCGCCTCCCGAACTATGGCTACACCTTC.

CDR3 nucleotides: TGCGCCAGCACCTCATCCGGGCTCTCCTACAATGAGCAGTTCTTC. Its translation: CASTSSGLSYNEQFF. The chain employs TRBV5-1 and TRBJ2-1; D is ambiguous. The CDR3 has 15 residues. Trimming stripped 6 bases from V and 0 bases from J, with 13 bases between. In germline, CDR1 is SGHRS, CDR2 YFSETQ.

The chain carries TRBV7-2 and TRBJ1-3; D is unclear. V shed 2 bases and J shed 7 bases, with 12 bases lying between them. Germline V gene lookup returns CDR1 SGHTA and CDR2 FQGNSA. This CDR3 has 14 amino acids. The CDR3 coding sequence is TGTGCCAGCAGCTTAAGTTCACGAGTGAACACCATATATTTT. This gives the protein CASSLSSRVNTIYF.

This clonotype was seen repeatedly, ten times or more. The chain couples TRBV28 to TRBJ2-3; the D is unclear. The germline CDR1 and CDR2 sequences are MDHEN and SYDVKM. This CDR3 spans 13 amino acids. V was pared by 4 bases and J by 3 bases, with 8 bases between. The CDR3: CASSSGPTDTQYF. In DNA form, the CDR3 reads TGTGCCAGCAGTTCGGGCCCTACAGATACGCAGTATTTT. Using reference TRBV28 and TRBJ2-3 for the parts outside the CDR3, the full variable domain is DVKVTQSSRYLVKRTGEKVFLECVQDMDHENMFWYRQDPGLGLRLIYFSYDVKMKEKGDIPEGYSVSREKKERFSLILESASTNQTSMYLCASSSGPTDTQYFGPGTRLTVL.

The rearrangement uses TRBV20-1 and TRBJ2-2; no clear D gene. V was trimmed by 3 bases and J by 1 base, leaving 9 bases between them. The CDR3 length is 14 residues. Germline-derived CDR1 and CDR2 are DFQATT and SNEGSKA (reference sequence). The CDR3 loop is CSARSNGNTGELFF. The CDR3 DNA reads TGCAGTGCTAGGAGCAACGGGAACACCGGGGAGCTGTTTTTT.

The gene calls are TRBV7-2 and TRBJ2-1; TRBD2 agrees at 9 bases. Germline-derived CDR1 and CDR2 are SGHTA and FQGNSA. V lost 3 bases to trimming and J lost 5 bases; unmatched junction nucleotides: 8. The CDR3 contains 16 residues. The CDR3 protein is CASSFIAGVAHNEQFF. In DNA form, the CDR3 reads TGTGCCAGCAGCTTTATAGCGGGAGTCGCCCACAATGAGCAGTTCTTC.

The CDR3 nucleotides read TGTGCCAGCAGTTTAGCTCAGGGGGCCAACGAGCAGTACTTC. The encoded protein is CASSLAQGANEQYF. This sequence joins TRBV28 and TRBJ2-7; 8 bases agree with TRBD1. CDR1 is MDHEN, CDR2 SYDVKM, per germline. The CDR3 consists of 14 residues. V dropped 2 bases and J dropped 5; count of bases not matched to a gene: 5.

The gene calls are TRBV28 and TRBJ2-5; D may be TRBD1 (6 bases). CDR1 is MDHEN and CDR2 is SYDVKM in the germline V gene. The CDR3 is 15 residues long. V lost 3 bases and J lost 2, with 13 bases in between. Here the CDR3 DNA reads TGTGCCAGCAGTTTGCCACTCGGACAGCAAGAGACCCAGTACTTC. This codes for CASSLPLGQQETQYF.

This chain links TRBV28 with TRBJ1-1; no clear D. Germline V gives CDR1 MDHEN, CDR2 SYDVKM. This CDR3 region has 13 residues. The V end lost 1 base, the J end lost 1 base, and 4 bases lay between the germline ends. The CDR3 region is CASSLLSNTEAFF. For the CDR3, the DNA is TGTGCCAGCAGTTTATTATCGAACACTGAAGCTTTCTTT.

This chain links TRBV5-1 with TRBJ1-6; tentatively, D is TRBD1 (5 bases). This CDR3 spans 16 amino acids. Germline CDR1 reads SGHRS; CDR2 reads YFSETQ. V was shortened by 1 base and J by 9 bases, with 17 bases between the two germline ends. The CDR3 bases are TGCGCCAGCAGCTTGTCTGTAGGGGATAGAGGTTCACCCCTCCACTTT. Encoded protein: CASSLSVGDRGSPLHF.

This sequence joins TRBV20-1 and TRBJ2-5; a weak D match, TRBD2 (7 bases). The CDR3 is 12 amino acids. Germline V CDR1 and CDR2: DFQATT, SNEGSKA (reference sequence). The V end lost 7 bases, the J end lost 1 base, and 10 bases lay between the germline ends. CDR3 region: CSGGGFQETQYF. The CDR3 DNA follows: TGCAGTGGGGGGGGCTTCCAAGAGACCCAGTACTTC.

This rearrangement joins TRBV29-1 to TRBJ1-4; D remains unclear. CDR1 SQVTM and CDR2 ANQGSEA come from the germline V gene. Trimming cost V 3 bases and J 0 bases, with 8 bases left between them. This CDR3 comprises 14 residues. The CDR3 protein is CSVEVRATNEKLFF. The CDR3 nucleotides are TGCAGCGTTGAGGTCCGGGCAACTAATGAAAAACTGTTTTTT. Combining the CDR3 with reference TRBV29-1 and TRBJ1-4 gives the whole variable domain SAVISQKPSRDICQRGTSLTIQCQVDSQVTMMFWYRQQPGQSLTLIATANQGSEATYESGFVIDKFPISRPNLTFSTLTVSNMSPEDSSIYLCSVEVRATNEKLFFGSGTQLSVL.

The gene calls are TRBV20-1 and TRBJ2-3; 10 nucleotides match TRBD2. Germline CDR1 DFQATT, CDR2 SNEGSKA (reference sequence). The trim removed 6 bases at V and 0 bases at J, leaving 12 bases unmatched. The CDR3 totals 17 residues. The CDR3 DNA sequence: TGCAGTGCAAACCCCCTAGCGGGGGCCTCTAGCACAGATACGCAGTATTTT. Its protein product is CSANPLAGASSTDTQYF.